The rows below give T cell receptor beta chains drawn from one sample of a study of blood T cell repertoires in COVID-19. Some clones are missing from TCRdb's copy, which holds only in-frame ones; the method was immunoSEQ multiplex PCR. The table records a few hundred thousand clones, roughly 85% of them present only once. The sequenced sample was peripheral blood. These receptors all stem from a woman aged 18-29 years with acute or convalescent COVID-19. CDR3s include the opening cysteine and the closing phenylalanine or tryptophan. Fields, in order: J gene, V gene, CDR3 protein.

TRBJ1-2,TRBV9,CASSVATGGHGGYTF
TRBJ2-5,TRBV5-1,CASSFGLAGGPALQETQYF
TRBJ2-3,TRBV6-4,CASRSGGTDTQYF
TRBJ2-3,TRBV5-8,CASSLALAGASDTQYF
TRBJ2-7,TRBV7-9,CASSFGQPSYEQYF
TRBJ2-3,TRBV5-4,CASSPEGGWNTDTQYF
TRBJ2-1,TRBV6-2/TRBV6-3,CASSYPRTRQGSEQFF
TRBJ2-1,TRBV5-1,CARLDTPIGNEQFF
TRBJ2-1,TRBV11-2,CASSPRSFTSGRSYNEQFF
TRBJ2-5,TRBV7-6,CASSVDMPAGVLETQYF
TRBJ1-2,TRBV7-2,CASSLDGTSYGYTF
TRBJ1-6,TRBV5-1,CASSLGQGASPLHF
TRBJ2-5,TRBV20-1,CSASSETQYF
TRBJ2-3,TRBV21-1,CASSKAGQREAGDTQYF
TRBJ2-6,TRBV19,CASSIHQGYSGANVLTF
TRBJ1-2,TRBV29-1,CSVTQGGGYTF
TRBJ1-1,TRBV10-3,CATSRENTEAFF
TRBJ1-2,TRBV5-6,CASRPVVTGNYGYTF
TRBJ2-5,TRBV2,CASRKETGIETQYF
TRBJ1-5,TRBV28,CASIGDRGNQPQHF
TRBJ2-5,TRBV7-2,CASSSSGTQETQYF
TRBJ1-1,TRBV11-2,CASSFLNTEAFF
TRBJ2-4,TRBV5-3,CARSLRPVDSAAKNIQYF
TRBJ2-5,TRBV3-1/TRBV3-2,CASSQGLAGVETQYF
TRBJ2-1,TRBV6-1,CASSEGLAGGDEQFF
TRBJ2-3,TRBV27,CASSLSGTPTDTQYF
TRBJ2-7,TRBV19,CASSIGGYNEQYF
TRBJ1-1,TRBV28,CASSTGYTEAFF
TRBJ1-4,TRBV6-1,CASSELGTGRGKLFF
TRBJ2-1,TRBV10-2,CASSESTGLAGHSYNEQFF
TRBJ2-1,TRBV18,CASSPQLGQGSNEQFF
TRBJ2-1,TRBV5-4,CASSVGVGQAYNEQFF
TRBJ1-6,TRBV5-8,CASSFRPGSYNSPLHF
TRBJ2-7,TRBV5-1,CASSQLAGTEQYF
TRBJ2-7,TRBV5-4,CASSLRTGVSYEQYF
TRBJ1-4,TRBV15,CATTRGRENEKLFF
TRBJ2-7,TRBV7-7,CASVDGVGEQYF
TRBJ2-7,TRBV10-3,CATSGTGFHEQYF
TRBJ1-1,TRBV6-5,CATSTGRRAEAFF
TRBJ2-5,TRBV7-7,CASSFTGTGVETQYF